Listed below are T cell receptor beta chains from one sample, sequenced in a study of identical twins. TCRdb analysed the 5' RACE reads with MiXCR anew, one entry per CDR3 protein. The sample holds a few hundred thousand distinct CDR3 sequences, more than 9% seen once. These data also formed part of another study, on yellow fever vaccine responses in identical twins.

Sequenced input: PBMCs. The receptors stem from a woman aged 18-29 years in good health. Both conserved end residues are part of each CDR3. D genes are given only for firm matches. Clone size is given for some rows only: seen once, a few or many times, or a class if the clone is expanded.

j_call v_call clone_size d_call cdr3_nt cdr3_aa
TRBJ2-5 TRBV15 - - TGTGCCACCAGCCCTTTGGGATTACCTCAAGAGACCCAGTACTTC CATSPLGLPQETQYF
TRBJ2-7 TRBV7-2 - - TGTGCCAGCCGTCCCCGGGAGAACTACGAGCAGTACTTC CASRPRENYEQYF
TRBJ2-2 TRBV7-9 - - TGTGCCAGCAGCCGAGGGGTTTCGGGTACCGGGGAGCTGTTTTTT CASSRGVSGTGELFF
TRBJ2-2 TRBV24-1 many - TGTGCCACCAGTGATTTGTGGGCAGGACAGAGCGAGAACACCGGGGAGCTGTTTTTT CATSDLWAGQSENTGELFF
TRBJ2-5 TRBV7-6 many - TGTGCCAGCAGCTCTGGACCCTTAGTGGCGACCCAGTACTTC CASSSGPLVATQYF
TRBJ2-6 TRBV12-3/TRBV12-4 - - TGTGCCAGCACCCCAGGGGGGCCTGGGGCCAACGTCCTGACTTTC CASTPGGPGANVLTF
TRBJ2-7 TRBV7-2 few - TGTGCCAGCAGCTTATGGGGACCCTACGAGCAGTACTTC CASSLWGPYEQYF
TRBJ2-7 TRBV2 few TRBD1 TGTGCCAGCATGTCAGGGGGTTACGAGCAGTACTTC CASMSGGYEQYF
TRBJ1-1 TRBV27 many - TGTGCCAGCAGTTTATCAGGGGATAGGTTGAACACTGAAGCTTTCTTT CASSLSGDRLNTEAFF
TRBJ2-7 TRBV7-9 few TRBD1 TGTGCCAGCAGCTTGGGGACAGTAGCTAACTACGAGCAGTACTTC CASSLGTVANYEQYF
TRBJ2-2 TRBV19 few - TGTGCCAGTAGTCTTCCCGCGAACACCGGGGAGCTGTTTTTT CASSLPANTGELFF
TRBJ2-7 TRBV7-2 few - TGTGCCAGCAGCACCGCGGGGCAGTCAAGCTCCTACGAGCAGTACTTC CASSTAGQSSSYEQYF
TRBJ1-2 TRBV20-1 - - TGCAGTGCTCAGATCCGATCCTATGGCTACACCTTC CSAQIRSYGYTF
TRBJ2-2 TRBV6-5 - - TGTGCCAGCAGTTACTTCGCGACAGGGAACACCGGGGAGCTGTTTTTT CASSYFATGNTGELFF
TRBJ2-5 TRBV12-3/TRBV12-4 many TRBD1 TGTGCCAGCACAGGGGGCTCCAGGGGGACCCAGTACTTC CASTGGSRGTQYF
TRBJ2-1 TRBV7-2 - TRBD2 TGTGCCAGCAGCTTAGCCTGGCGGGGGGGCGGTGAGCAGTTCTTC CASSLAWRGGGEQFF